This T cell receptor beta chain is drawn from a study of shared clonotypes between healthy human individuals. Overall study findings and caveats: Blood was the only sampled material, and tissue repertoires likely differ. Relative to memory subsets, naive subsets generally showed larger estimated richness.

Germline loops: CDR1 MDHEN, CDR2 SYDVKM. The CDR3 sequence is 15 residues long. V was shortened by 5 bases and J by 0 bases, with 13 bases between the two germline ends. For this clone: Its antigen is unidentified.

Original processing methods: ImmunoSEQ gave junction-only sequences without quality scores, so filtering differed. Generated by immunoSEQ multiplex PCR, the TCRdb table keeps only in-frame clones and is missing some. V and J calls and clone size follow that table, whereas D and trimming were derived from the DNA. The sample lists over a million clones, roughly 96% seen once, with roughly 1.2% in the top ten. This sequence was found in a man aged 25 to 40 in good health. Input material: naive CD4+ T cells sorted from blood. Described subset: CD45RA+ positively selected. The chain employs TRBV28 and TRBJ1-1, with D possibly matching TRBD1 (5 bases). CDR3 in DNA: TGTGCCAGCAGTGGGGCTCAGGGCATGAACACTGAAGCTTTCTTT. Translated, it gives CASSGAQGMNTEAFF.